This T cell receptor beta chain originates from a study of T cells in Graves' hyperthyroidism and ophthalmopathy. RNA transcripts were the template for amplifying TCR beta CDR3 regions. When the TCR CDR3 underwent first-round RT-PCR, the HTBI primer set was used. TCRdb used MiXCR to reprocess the multiplex PCR reads, holding one entry per CDR3 protein. The table lists fewer than 900,000 distinct CDR3 sequences, about 19% of them singletons. What was sequenced was blood. This receptor was identified in a woman in her forties or fifties with Graves' hyperthyroidism that later progressed to Graves' ophthalmopathy.

CDR3 nucleotide sequence: TGTGCCAGCGCCCCCGACATGTCCTATGGCTACACCTTC. It codes for CASAPDMSYGYTF. This chain links TRBV5-6 with TRBJ1-2, with no clear D. The V end was cut by 7 bases, the J end by 4 bases, with 14 bases between. Germline assignment: CDR1 SGHDT and CDR2 YYEEEE. The CDR3 length is 13 residues.